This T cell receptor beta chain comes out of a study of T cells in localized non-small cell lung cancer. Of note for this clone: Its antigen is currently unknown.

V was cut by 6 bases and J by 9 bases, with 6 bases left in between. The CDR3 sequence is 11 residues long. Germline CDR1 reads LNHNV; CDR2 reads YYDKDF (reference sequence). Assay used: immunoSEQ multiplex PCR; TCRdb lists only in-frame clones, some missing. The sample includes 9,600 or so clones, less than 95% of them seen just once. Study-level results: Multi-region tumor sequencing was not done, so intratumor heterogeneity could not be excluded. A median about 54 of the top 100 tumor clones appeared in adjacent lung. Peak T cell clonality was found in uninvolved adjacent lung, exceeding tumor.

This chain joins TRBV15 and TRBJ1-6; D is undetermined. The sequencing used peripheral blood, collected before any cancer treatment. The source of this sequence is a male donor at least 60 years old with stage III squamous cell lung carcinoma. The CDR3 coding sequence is TGTGCCACCAGTCCGGGTTCACCCCTCCACTTT. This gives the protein CATSPGSPLHF.